The 7 T cell receptor beta chains below all came from one sample that was sequenced in a study of cytomegalovirus exposure and HLA in healthy donors. PCR employed 60 Vbeta and 13 Jbeta primers. The method was immunoSEQ multiplex PCR; TCRdb's version includes in-frame clones alone and lacks a portion of them. This sample has about 180,000 clones, with about four fifths found just once. The sample taken for sequencing was PBMCs. Receptor source: a boy aged 2-15 years in good health and CMV-seronegative.

J is TRBJ1-1 and V is TRBV29-1; 8 bases agree with TRBD1. CDR1 is SQVTM, CDR2 ANQGSEA, per germline. V was pared by 7 bases and J by 0 bases, with 7 bases of the junction left unmatched. The CDR3 sequence is 14 residues long. CDR3 nucleotide sequence: TGCAGCGCGGCAGGGGGCAAAATGAACACTGAAGCTTTCTTT. Its protein is CSAAGGKMNTEAFF.

The chain joins TRBV30 to TRBJ2-7; the D is unclear. Trimming took off 0 bases at V and 2 bases at J, with 5 bases between the two ends. The CDR3 is made up of 12 amino acids. The germline V gene encodes CDR1 GTSNPN and CDR2 SVGIG (reference sequence). The CDR3 DNA follows: TGTGCCTGGAGTGTAACACCCTACGAGCAGTACTTC. Translated, it gives CAWSVTPYEQYF.

The chain is built from TRBV7-9 and TRBJ1-1; D is unresolved. The CDR3 totals 14 residues. The V end was cut by 4 bases, the J end by 2 bases, with 11 bases between. CDR1 is SEHNR, CDR2 FQNEAQ, per germline (reference sequence). The CDR3 DNA sequence: TGTGCCAGCAGCTCCGGGGAGACCAACACTGAAGCTTTCTTT. Its translation is CASSSGETNTEAFF.

This rearrangement joins TRBV5-6 to TRBJ1-1; D uncertain. Trimming shortened V by 4 bases and J by 2 bases, and 9 bases separated the two germline ends. This CDR3 is 13 amino acids long. Germline V gene lookup returns CDR1 SGHDT and CDR2 YYEEEE. The CDR3 DNA reads TGTGCCAGCAGCAAGAGCCAAAACACTGAAGCTTTCTTT. Translation: CASSKSQNTEAFF.

Here the CDR3 reads CASSWNRGVSGNTIYF. For the CDR3, the DNA is TGTGCCAGCAGTTGGAACAGGGGGGTCTCTGGAAACACCATATATTTT. This chain uses TRBV7-2 with TRBJ1-3; 8 positions agree with TRBD1. V shed 6 bases and J 0 bases; nucleotides not matched to a gene: 7. CDR3 size: 16 residues. CDR1 is SGHTA and CDR2 is FQGNSA in the germline V gene.

V gene TRBV5-6 combines with J gene TRBJ2-7; 11 bases align to TRBD1. Germline assignment: CDR1 SGHDT and CDR2 YYEEEE. The trim removed 3 bases at V and 5 bases at J, leaving 7 bases unmatched. This CDR3 spans 15 amino acids. The CDR3, as DNA: TGTGCCAGCAGCTCGTGGACAGGGGGCCCTCACGAGCAGTACTTC. Its translation: CASSSWTGGPHEQYF.

This clone appeared a single time. This chain links TRBV27 with TRBJ1-1; D is unresolved. CDR1 and CDR2 (germline): MNHEY, SMNVEV (reference sequence). Trimming removed 3 bases at V and 1 base at J, with 6 bases between. CDR3 length: 13 residues. The CDR3 bases are TGTGCCAGCAGTTTTACCAGGAACACTGAAGCTTTCTTT. Protein: CASSFTRNTEAFF.